The T cell receptor beta chain under discussion was sequenced for a study of response to subunit inactivated influenza vaccine. This CDR3 is built from 14 residues. CDR1 is SQVTM and CDR2 is ANQGSEA in the germline V gene. V shed 6 bases and J shed 0 bases, with 11 bases lying between them. In its sample, this clonotype was seen many times. TCRdb fed the RT-PCR reads into MiXCR, producing one record per CDR3 protein. The table has roughly 710,000 distinct CDR3 sequences, 12% to 15% seen once. The source of this sequence is a man between 50 and 59 years old who received an inactivated influenza vaccine. This material consisted of PBMCs from blood, taken roughly 2 weeks before vaccination. This chain links TRBV29-1 with TRBJ2-2; D call uncertain. CDR3 sequence (DNA): TGCAGCGTGGAATTCCCAGCGAACACCGGGGAGCTGTTTTTT. Amino acid sequence: CSVEFPANTGELFF.